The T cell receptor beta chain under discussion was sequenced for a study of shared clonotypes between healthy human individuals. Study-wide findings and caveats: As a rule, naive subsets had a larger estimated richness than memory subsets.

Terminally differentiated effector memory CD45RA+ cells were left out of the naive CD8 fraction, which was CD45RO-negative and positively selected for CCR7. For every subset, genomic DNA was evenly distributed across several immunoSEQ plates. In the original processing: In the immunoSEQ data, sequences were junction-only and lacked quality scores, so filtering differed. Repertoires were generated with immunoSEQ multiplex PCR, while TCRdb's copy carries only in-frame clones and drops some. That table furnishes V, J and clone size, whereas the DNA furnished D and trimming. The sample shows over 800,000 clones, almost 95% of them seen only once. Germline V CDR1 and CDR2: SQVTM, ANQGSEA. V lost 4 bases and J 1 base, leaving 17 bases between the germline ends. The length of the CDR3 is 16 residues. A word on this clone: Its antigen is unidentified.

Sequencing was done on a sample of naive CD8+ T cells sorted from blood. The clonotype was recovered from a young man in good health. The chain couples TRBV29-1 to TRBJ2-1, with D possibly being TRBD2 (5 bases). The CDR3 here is CSVAGSSGGSYNEQFF. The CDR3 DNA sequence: TGCAGCGTTGCAGGATCGAGCGGTGGATCCTACAATGAGCAGTTCTTC.